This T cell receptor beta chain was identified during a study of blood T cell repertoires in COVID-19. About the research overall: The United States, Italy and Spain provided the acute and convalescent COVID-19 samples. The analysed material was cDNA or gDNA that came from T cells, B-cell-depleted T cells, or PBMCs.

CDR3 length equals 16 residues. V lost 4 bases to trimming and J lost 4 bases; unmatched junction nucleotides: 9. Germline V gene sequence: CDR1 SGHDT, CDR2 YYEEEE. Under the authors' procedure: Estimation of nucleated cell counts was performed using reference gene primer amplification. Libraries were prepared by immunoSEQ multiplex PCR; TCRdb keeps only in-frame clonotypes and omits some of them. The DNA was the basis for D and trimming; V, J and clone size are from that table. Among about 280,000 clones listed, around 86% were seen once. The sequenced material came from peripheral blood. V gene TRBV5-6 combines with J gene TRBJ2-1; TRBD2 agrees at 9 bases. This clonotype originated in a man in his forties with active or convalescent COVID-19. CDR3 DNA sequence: TGTGCCAGCAGCCCGGTGGGCGCGGGAGGGTACAATGAGCAGTTCTTC. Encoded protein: CASSPVGAGGYNEQFF.